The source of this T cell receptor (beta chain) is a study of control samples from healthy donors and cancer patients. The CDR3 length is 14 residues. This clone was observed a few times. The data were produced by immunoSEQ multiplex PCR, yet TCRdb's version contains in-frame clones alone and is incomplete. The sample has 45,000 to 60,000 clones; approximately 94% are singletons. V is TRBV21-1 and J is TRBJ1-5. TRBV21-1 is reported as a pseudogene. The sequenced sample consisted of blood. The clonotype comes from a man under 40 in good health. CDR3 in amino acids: CASSNPWSNQPQHF. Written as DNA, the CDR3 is TGTGCCAGCAGCAACCCGTGGAGCAATCAGCCCCAGCATTTT.